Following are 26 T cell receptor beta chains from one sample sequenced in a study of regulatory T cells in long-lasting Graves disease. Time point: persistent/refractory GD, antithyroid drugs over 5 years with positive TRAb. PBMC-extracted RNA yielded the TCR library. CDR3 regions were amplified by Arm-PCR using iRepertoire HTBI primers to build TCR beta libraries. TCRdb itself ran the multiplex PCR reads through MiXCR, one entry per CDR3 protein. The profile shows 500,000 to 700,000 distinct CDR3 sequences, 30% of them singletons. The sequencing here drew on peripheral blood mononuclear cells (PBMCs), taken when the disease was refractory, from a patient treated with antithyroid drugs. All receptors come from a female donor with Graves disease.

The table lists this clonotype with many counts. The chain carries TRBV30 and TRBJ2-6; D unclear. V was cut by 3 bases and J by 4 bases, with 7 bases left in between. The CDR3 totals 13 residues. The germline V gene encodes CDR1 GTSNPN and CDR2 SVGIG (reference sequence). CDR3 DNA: TGTGCCTGGAGGGTGGCAGGGGCCAACGTCCTGACTTTC. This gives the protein CAWRVAGANVLTF.

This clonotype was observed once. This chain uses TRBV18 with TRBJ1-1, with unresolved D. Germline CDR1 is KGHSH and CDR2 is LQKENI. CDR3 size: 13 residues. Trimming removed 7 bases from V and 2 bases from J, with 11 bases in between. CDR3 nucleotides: TGTGCCAGCTTCGGGATCTTAAACACTGAAGCTTTCTTT. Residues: CASFGILNTEAFF.

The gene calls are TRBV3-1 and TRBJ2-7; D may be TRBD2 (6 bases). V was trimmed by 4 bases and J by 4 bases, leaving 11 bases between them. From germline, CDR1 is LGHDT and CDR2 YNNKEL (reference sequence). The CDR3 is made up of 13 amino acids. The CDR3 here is CASSLQRAYEQYF. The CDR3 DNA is TGTGCCAGCAGCCTTCAGCGGGCTTACGAGCAGTACTTC.

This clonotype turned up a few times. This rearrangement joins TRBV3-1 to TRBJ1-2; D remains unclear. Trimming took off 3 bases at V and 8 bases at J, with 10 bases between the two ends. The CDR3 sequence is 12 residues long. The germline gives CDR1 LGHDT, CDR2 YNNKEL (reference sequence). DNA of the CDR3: TGTGCCAGCAGCCACCCTTATGGGGGCTACACCTTC. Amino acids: CASSHPYGGYTF. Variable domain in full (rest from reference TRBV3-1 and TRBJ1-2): DTAVSQTPKYLVTQMGNDKSIKCEQNLGHDTMYWYKQDSKKFLKIMFSYNNKELIINETVPNRFSPKSPDKAHLNLHINSLELGDSAVYFCASSHPYGGYTFGSGTRLTVV.

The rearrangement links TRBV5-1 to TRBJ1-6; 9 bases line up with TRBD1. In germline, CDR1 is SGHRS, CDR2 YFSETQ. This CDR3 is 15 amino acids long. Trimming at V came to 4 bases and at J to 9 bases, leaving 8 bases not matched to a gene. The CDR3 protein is CASSTGQGSSSPLHF. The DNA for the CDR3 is TGCGCCAGCAGCACCGGACAGGGGTCAAGTTCACCCCTCCACTTT.

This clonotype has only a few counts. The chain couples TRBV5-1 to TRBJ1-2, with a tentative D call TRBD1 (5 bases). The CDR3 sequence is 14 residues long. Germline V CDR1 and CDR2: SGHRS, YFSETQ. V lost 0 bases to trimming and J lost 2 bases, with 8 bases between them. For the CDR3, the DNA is TGCGCCAGCAGCTTGGATGGGGACAACTATGGCTACACCTTC. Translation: CASSLDGDNYGYTF. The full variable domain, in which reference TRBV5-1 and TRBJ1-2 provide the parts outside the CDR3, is KAGVTQTPRYLIKTRGQQVTLSCSPISGHRSVSWYQQTPGQGLQFLFEYFSETQRNKGNFPGRFSGRQFSNSRSEMNVSTLELGDSALYLCASSLDGDNYGYTFGSGTRLTVV.

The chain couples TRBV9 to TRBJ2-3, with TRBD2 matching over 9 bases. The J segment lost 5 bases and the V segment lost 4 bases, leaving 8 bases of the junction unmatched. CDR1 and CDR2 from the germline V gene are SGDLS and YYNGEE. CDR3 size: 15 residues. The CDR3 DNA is TGTGCCAGCAGCCCCAGACTAGCGGTCCTAGATACGCAGTATTTT. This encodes CASSPRLAVLDTQYF.

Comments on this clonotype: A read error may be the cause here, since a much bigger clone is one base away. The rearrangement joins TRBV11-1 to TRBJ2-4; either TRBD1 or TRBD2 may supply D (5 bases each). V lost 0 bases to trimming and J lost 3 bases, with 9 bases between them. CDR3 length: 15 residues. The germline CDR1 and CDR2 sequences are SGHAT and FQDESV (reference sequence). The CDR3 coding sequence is TGTGCCAGCAGCTTAGCGGGACGAGACAAAAACATTCAGTACTTC. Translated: CASSLAGRDKNIQYF.

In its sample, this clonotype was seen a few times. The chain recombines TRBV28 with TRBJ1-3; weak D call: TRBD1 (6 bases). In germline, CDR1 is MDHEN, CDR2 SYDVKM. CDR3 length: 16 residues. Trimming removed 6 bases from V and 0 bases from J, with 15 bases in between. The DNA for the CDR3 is TGTGCCAGCAGAGAACCCCGGGACAACTCTGGAAACACCATATATTTT. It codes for CASREPRDNSGNTIYF.

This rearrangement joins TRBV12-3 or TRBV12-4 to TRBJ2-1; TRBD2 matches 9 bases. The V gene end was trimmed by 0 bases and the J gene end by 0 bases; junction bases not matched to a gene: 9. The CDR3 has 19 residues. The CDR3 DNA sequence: TGTGCCAGCAGTTTAGCGCACGTTAGCGGGAGAAACTCCTACAATGAGCAGTTCTTC. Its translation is CASSLAHVSGRNSYNEQFF.

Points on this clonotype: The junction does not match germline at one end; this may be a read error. The CDR3 spells CAGSVAAGSSYEQYF. The CDR3 region has the DNA TGTGCCGGCAGCGTAGCCGCGGGGAGCTCCTACGAGCAGTACTTC. The V and J genes are TRBV9 and TRBJ2-7; D may be TRBD2 (6 bases). The CDR3 totals 15 residues. Germline V gene data show CDR1 as SGDLS and CDR2 as YYNGEE.

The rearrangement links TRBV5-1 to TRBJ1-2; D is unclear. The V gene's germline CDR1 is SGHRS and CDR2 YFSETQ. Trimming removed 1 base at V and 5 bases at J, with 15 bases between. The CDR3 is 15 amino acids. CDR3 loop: CASSLTISNFYGYTF. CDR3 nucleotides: TGCGCCAGCAGCTTGACAATATCTAACTTTTATGGCTACACCTTC. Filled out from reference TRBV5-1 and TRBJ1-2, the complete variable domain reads KAGVTQTPRYLIKTRGQQVTLSCSPISGHRSVSWYQQTPGQGLQFLFEYFSETQRNKGNFPGRFSGRQFSNSRSEMNVSTLELGDSALYLCASSLTISNFYGYTFGSGTRLTVV.

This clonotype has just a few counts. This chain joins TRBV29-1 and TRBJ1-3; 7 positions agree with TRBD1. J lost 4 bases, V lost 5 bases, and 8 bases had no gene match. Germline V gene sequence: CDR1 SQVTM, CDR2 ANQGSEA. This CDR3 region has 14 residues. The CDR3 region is CSVRKGGEGNTIYF. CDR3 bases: TGCAGCGTTCGTAAAGGGGGCGAAGGAAACACCATATATTTT.

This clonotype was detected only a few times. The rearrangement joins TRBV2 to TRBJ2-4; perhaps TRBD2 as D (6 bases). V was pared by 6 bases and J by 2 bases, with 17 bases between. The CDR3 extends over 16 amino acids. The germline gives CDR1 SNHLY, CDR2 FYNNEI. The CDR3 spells CASSSNTGATKNIQYF. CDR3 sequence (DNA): TGTGCCAGCAGCTCAAACACGGGAGCGACCAAAAACATTCAGTACTTC.

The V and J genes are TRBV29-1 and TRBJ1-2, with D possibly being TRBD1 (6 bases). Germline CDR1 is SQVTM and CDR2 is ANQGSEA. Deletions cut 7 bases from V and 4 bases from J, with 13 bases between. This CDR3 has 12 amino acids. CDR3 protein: CSAQGSGYGYTF. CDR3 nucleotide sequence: TGCAGCGCACAGGGTTCGGGCTATGGCTACACCTTC.

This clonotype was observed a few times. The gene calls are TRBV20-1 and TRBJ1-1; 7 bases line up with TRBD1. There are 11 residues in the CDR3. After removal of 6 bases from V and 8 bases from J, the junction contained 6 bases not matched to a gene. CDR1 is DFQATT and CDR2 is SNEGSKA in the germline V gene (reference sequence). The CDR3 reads CSALQGVEAFF. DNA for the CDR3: TGCAGTGCCTTGCAGGGGGTGGAAGCTTTCTTT.

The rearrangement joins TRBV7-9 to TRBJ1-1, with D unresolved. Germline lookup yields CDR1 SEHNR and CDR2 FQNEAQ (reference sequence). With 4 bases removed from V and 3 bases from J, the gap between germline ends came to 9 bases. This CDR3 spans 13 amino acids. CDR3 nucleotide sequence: TGTGCCAGCAGCTCCTCACGGGACACTGAAGCTTTCTTT. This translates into CASSSSRDTEAFF.

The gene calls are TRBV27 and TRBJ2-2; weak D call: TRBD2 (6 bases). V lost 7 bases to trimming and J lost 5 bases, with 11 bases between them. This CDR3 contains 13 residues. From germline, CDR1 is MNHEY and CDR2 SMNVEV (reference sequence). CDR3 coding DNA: TGTGCCAGCACAGGGAGGCGAACCGGGGAGCTGTTTTTT. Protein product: CASTGRRTGELFF.

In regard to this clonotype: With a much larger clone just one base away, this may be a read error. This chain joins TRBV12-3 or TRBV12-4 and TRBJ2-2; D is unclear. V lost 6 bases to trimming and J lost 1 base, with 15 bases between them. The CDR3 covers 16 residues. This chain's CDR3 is CASSLSTTRNTGELFF. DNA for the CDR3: TGTGCCAGCAGCCTCTCGACAACACGGAACACCGGGGAGCTGTTTTTT.

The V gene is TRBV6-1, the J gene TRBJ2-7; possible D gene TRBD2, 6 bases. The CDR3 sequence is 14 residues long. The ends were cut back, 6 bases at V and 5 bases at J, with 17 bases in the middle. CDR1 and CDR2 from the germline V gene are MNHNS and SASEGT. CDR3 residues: CASRGIREPHEQYF. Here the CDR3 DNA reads TGTGCCAGCAGGGGCATCCGGGAGCCTCACGAGCAGTACTTC.

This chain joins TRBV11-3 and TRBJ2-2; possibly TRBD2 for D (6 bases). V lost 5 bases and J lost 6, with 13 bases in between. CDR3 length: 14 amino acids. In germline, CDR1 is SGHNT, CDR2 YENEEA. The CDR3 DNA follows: TGTGCCAGCAGCCCAAGGTCTAGCGCCGGGGAGCTGTTTTTT. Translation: CASSPRSSAGELFF.

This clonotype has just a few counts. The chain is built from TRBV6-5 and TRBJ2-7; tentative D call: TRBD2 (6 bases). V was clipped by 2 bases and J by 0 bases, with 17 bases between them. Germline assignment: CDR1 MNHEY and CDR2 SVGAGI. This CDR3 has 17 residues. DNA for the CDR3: TGTGCCAGCAGTTACCAGACTTCTAGCGCGGCCTCCTACGAGCAGTACTTC. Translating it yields CASSYQTSSAASYEQYF.

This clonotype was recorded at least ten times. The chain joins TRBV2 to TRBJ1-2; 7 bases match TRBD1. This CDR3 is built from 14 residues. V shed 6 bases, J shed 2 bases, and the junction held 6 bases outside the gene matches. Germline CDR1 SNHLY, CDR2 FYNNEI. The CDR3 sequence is CASSLKQGNYGYTF. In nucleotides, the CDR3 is TGTGCCAGCAGCCTAAAACAGGGGAACTATGGCTACACCTTC.

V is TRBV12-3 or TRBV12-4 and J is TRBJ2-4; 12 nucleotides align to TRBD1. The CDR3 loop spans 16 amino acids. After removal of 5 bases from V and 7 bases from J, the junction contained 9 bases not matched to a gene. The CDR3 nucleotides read TGTGCCAGCAGTATCCCGGGACAGGGGGCACGGAACATTCAGTACTTC. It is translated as CASSIPGQGARNIQYF.

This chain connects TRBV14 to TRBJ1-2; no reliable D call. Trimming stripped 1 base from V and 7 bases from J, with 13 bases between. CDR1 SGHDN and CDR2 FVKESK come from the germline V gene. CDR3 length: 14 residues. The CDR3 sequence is CASSQVVGLLGYTF. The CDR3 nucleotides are TGTGCCAGCAGCCAAGTGGTGGGTTTGCTTGGCTACACCTTC. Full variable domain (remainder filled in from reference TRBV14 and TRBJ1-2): EAGVTQFPSHSVIEKGQTVTLRCDPISGHDNLYWYRRVMGKEIKFLLHFVKESKQDESGMPNNRFLAERTGGTYSTLKVQPAELEDSGVYFCASSQVVGLLGYTFGSGTRLTVV.

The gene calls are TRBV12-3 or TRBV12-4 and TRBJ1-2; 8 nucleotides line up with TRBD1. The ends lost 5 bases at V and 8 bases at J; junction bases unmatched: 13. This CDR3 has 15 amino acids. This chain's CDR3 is CASSKPRTGTKGYTF. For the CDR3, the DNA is TGTGCCAGCAGTAAACCCCGGACAGGGACGAAAGGCTACACCTTC.